This T cell receptor (beta chain) was identified in a study of circulating tumor DNA in untreated peripheral T-cell lymphoma. General observations from the study: Tumor-specific clonotypes: identified in more than 65% of patients, 85% to 90% of baseline tissues.

Generated by immunoSEQ multiplex PCR, the TCRdb table keeps only in-frame clones and is missing some. The sample lists around 2,500 clones, 50% to 75% seen once, with roughly 8% in the top ten. This tumor tissue came from a pretreatment baseline collection. CDR3 length equals 14 residues. The V end lost 0 bases, the J end lost 0 bases, and 6 bases lay between the germline ends. Germline loops: CDR1 WSHSY, CDR2 SAAADI. Remarks on this clone: No antigen is known for it.

The clonotype originates from a human donor with peripheral T-cell lymphoma. V usage is TRBV10-2 and J usage is TRBJ2-7; the D is unclear. What was sequenced was tumor tissue. This CDR3 is CASSESVNSYEQYF. The DNA of the CDR3 is TGCGCCAGCAGTGAGTCGGTAAACTCCTACGAGCAGTACTTC.